A single sample gave rise to the 5 T cell receptor beta chains below, sequenced in a study of spatial heterogeneity in lung cancer. Study-wide results and caveats: For expanded intratumoral alpha and beta TCRs, counts tracked tumor mutation counts.

MiXCR was run by TCRdb on the 5' RACE reads, yielding one entry per CDR3 protein. The sample has 1,000 to 1,500 distinct CDR3 sequences, 15% to 19% seen once. Specified time point: sample taken at primary tumor resection. The antigens of these receptors remain unknown. Sample: lung tumor tissue, taken at surgery. These receptor sequences come from a male donor with early-stage non-small cell lung cancer.

Remarks on this clonotype: The library was designed around alpha chains, so this beta chain is a stray read whose abundance carries little weight. This rearrangement joins TRBV7-2 to TRBJ2-1; D perhaps matches TRBD2 (5 bases). The CDR3 contains 14 residues. Trimming stripped 4 bases from V and 6 bases from J, with 13 bases between. Germline values: CDR1 SGHTA, CDR2 FQGNSA. CDR3 region: CASSSIRGSNEQFF. For the CDR3, the DNA is TGTGCCAGCAGCTCAATTCGAGGGAGCAATGAGCAGTTCTTC.

This clonotype was counted at least ten times. This beta chain turned up in a library designed for alpha chains; as an off-target read, its abundance says little. The V call is TRBV4-3, the J call TRBJ1-3; D may be TRBD1 (5 bases). The CDR3 loop spans 20 amino acids. Germline values: CDR1 LGHNA, CDR2 YSLEER. V was trimmed by 0 bases and J by 0 bases, leaving 21 bases between them. CDR3 region: CASSQDSGADSLFSGNTIYF. The CDR3 DNA reads TGCGCCAGCAGCCAAGATAGTGGGGCAGATAGCCTTTTCTCTGGAAACACCATATATTTT.

Within the sample, this clonotype is medium-sized. Within a library made for alpha chains, this beta chain is off target, and its count is uninformative. The rearrangement uses TRBV20-1 and TRBJ2-4, with TRBD1 identical over 7 bases. This CDR3 contains 15 residues. The germline V gene has CDR1 DFQATT and CDR2 SNEGSKA (reference sequence). The J segment lost 5 bases and the V segment lost 0 bases, leaving 7 bases of the junction unmatched. The CDR3, as DNA: TGCAGTGCTAGAGATTATAGGGGACAGCAAAACATTCAGTACTTC. This translates into CSARDYRGQQNIQYF.

This clonotype came up many times. Because the library targeted alpha chains, this beta chain is an off-target read whose size means little. The chain uses TRBV5-6 and TRBJ1-2, with TRBD1 matching 7 bases. The junction had 8 bases not matched to a gene; V was cut back by 1 base and J by 5 bases. This CDR3 is built from 15 residues. CDR1 and CDR2 from the germline V gene are SGHDT and YYEEEE. CDR3 region: CASSLTGVVLYGYTF. The CDR3 DNA sequence: TGTGCCAGCAGCTTGACAGGGGTGGTGTTGTATGGCTACACCTTC.

By proportion, this clonotype is large (0.1 to 1%). For a library built for alpha chains, this beta chain is a stray read; little rests on its size. The chain combines TRBV12-3 or TRBV12-4 with TRBJ1-5, with D perhaps TRBD1 (5 bases). V lost 3 bases and J lost 8, with 11 bases in between. This CDR3 contains 13 residues. CDR3 nucleotides: TGTGCCAGCAGTTTGTTAGGGGTTGAGCCCCAGCATTTT. Protein: CASSLLGVEPQHF.